The present T cell receptor beta chain was sequenced within a study of blood T cell repertoires in COVID-19. Study-level information: Donors in the United States, Italy and Spain gave samples during acute or convalescent COVID-19. Sources were T cells, B-cell-depleted T cells, or PBMCs; the material itself was cDNA or gDNA.

As handled by the study authors: Estimated nucleated cell counts came from reference gene primer amplification. Method: immunoSEQ multiplex PCR; TCRdb's copy keeps in-frame clones and lacks some. V and J calls and clone size come straight from that table; D and trimming were deduced from the DNA. Of some 90,000 clones in the sample, 65% to 90% were seen once. This CDR3 contains 15 residues. V was clipped by 1 base and J by 9 bases, with 16 bases between them. Germline assignment: CDR1 LNHDA and CDR2 SQIVND (reference sequence). The chain couples TRBV19 to TRBJ2-1; tentatively, D is TRBD2 (6 bases). What was sequenced was peripheral blood. The TCR originated in a man older than 75 with active or convalescent COVID-19. The CDR3 is CASSIAHLSGAEQFF. DNA for the CDR3: TGTGCCAGTAGTATAGCCCACCTTAGCGGTGCTGAGCAGTTCTTC.